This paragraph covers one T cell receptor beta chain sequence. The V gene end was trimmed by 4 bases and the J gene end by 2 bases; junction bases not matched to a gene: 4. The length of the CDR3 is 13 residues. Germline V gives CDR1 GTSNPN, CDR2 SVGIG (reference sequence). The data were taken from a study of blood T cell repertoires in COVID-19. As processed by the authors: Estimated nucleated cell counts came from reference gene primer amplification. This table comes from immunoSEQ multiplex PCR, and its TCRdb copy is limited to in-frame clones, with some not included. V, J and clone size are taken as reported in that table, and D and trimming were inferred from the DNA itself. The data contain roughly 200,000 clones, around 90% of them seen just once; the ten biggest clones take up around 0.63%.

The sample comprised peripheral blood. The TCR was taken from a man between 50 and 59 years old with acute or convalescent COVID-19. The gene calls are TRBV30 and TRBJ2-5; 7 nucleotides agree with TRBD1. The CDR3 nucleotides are TGTGCCTGGAAGGGACAGAAACAAGAGACCCAGTACTTC. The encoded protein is CAWKGQKQETQYF. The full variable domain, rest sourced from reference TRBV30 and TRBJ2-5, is SQTIHQWPATLVQPVGSPLSLECTVEGTSNPNLYWYRQAAGRGLQLLFYSVGIGQISSEVPQNLSASRPQDRQFILSSKKLLLSDSGFYLCAWKGQKQETQYFGPGTRLLVL.